The clone carrying this T cell receptor (beta chain) was found a few times. What it binds is unknown. The length of the CDR3 is 14 residues. CDR1 and CDR2 (germline): SGHRS, YFSETQ. The trim removed 4 bases at V and 8 bases at J, leaving 11 bases unmatched. The data originate from a study of T-cell reconstitution after alpha-beta-depleted transplantation in children. Overall study results and limits: The study traced high day-60 TCRbeta diversity in some patients to surviving recipient T cells and thymic progenitors. Newly produced T cells mostly accounted for T-cell counts and diversity one year post-transplant. Expanded graft clones, several hundred of them, were reportedly the source of alpha-beta T cells about two months after transplant.

This sample's TCRbeta library carried unique molecular identifier barcodes. TCRdb independently ran MiXCR on the PCR reads; one entry per CDR3 protein. The sample has roughly 790,000 distinct CDR3 sequences; approximately 15% are singletons. V gene TRBV5-1 combines with J gene TRBJ1-2; 7 nucleotides agree with TRBD1. This specimen consisted of PBMCs, mostly from graft donor cells, obtained 360 days after TCRalphabeta/CD19-depleted stem cell transplant. The sequence came from a male patient between 5 and 17 years old who had a stem cell transplant for acute lymphoblastic leukemia, so the T cells may come from the graft donor. In DNA form, the CDR3 reads TGCGCCAGCAGCGGAGGGACAGTGGGCCGGGGCTACACCTTC. Its translation is CASSGGTVGRGYTF.